Each of the 32 T cell receptor beta chains below was sequenced from the same sample in a study of blood T cell repertoires in COVID-19. The method was immunoSEQ multiplex PCR; TCRdb's version includes in-frame clones alone and lacks a portion of them. Altogether about 51,000 clones are present, roughly 86% being singletons, with the ten largest covering around 2.7%. The sample consisted of peripheral blood. Receptor source: a man in his fifties or sixties with active COVID-19.

This clone turned up a few times. V gene TRBV6-6 combines with J gene TRBJ2-7, with TRBD2 matching over 9 bases. CDR1 is MNHNY and CDR2 is SVGAGI in the germline V gene (reference sequence). With V trimmed by 0 bases and J by 4 bases, 7 bases remained unmatched. The CDR3 length is 16 residues. In DNA, the CDR3 is TGTGCCAGCAGTTACTCGAGGGGTAGCGGGGGTTACGAGCAGTACTTC. Its translation is CASSYSRGSGGYEQYF.

This clone was seen once. The CDR3 protein is CASSLGTGDGEQFF. The CDR3 bases are TGTGCCAGCAGCTTAGGGACAGGCGACGGGGAGCAGTTCTTC. The chain is built from TRBV11-3 and TRBJ2-1, with 7 bases identical to TRBD1. Per germline, CDR1 SGHNT and CDR2 YENEEA. The trim removed 1 base at V and 10 bases at J, leaving 7 bases unmatched. The CDR3 length is 14 residues.

This rearrangement joins TRBV6-6 to TRBJ1-2, with D unresolved. Germline CDR1 and CDR2: MNHNY and SVGAGI (reference sequence). This CDR3 spans 11 amino acids. Trimming pared 7 bases from V and 8 bases from J, leaving 11 bases between. This chain's CDR3 is CASKRVGGYTF. CDR3 bases: TGTGCCAGCAAACGGGTCGGCGGCTACACCTTC.

The CDR3 nucleotides are TGTGCCAGCAGTGAACAAGGGGGCTCTGGAAACACCATATATTTT. This translates into CASSEQGGSGNTIYF. The chain recombines TRBV6-1 with TRBJ1-3; maybe TRBD1 (6 bases). Trimming stripped 2 bases from V and 0 bases from J, with 8 bases between. Germline values: CDR1 MNHNS, CDR2 SASEGT. The CDR3 consists of 15 residues.

The chain uses TRBV6-5 and TRBJ1-2, with TRBD1 as a possible D gene (6 bases). V gave up 7 bases and J gave up 8 bases, with 20 bases separating them. This CDR3 is 14 amino acids long. Germline CDR1 reads MNHEY; CDR2 reads SVGAGI. Written as DNA, the CDR3 is TGTGCCAGCACCAGGGGCCCCACCTCGGGGGGCTACACCTTC. It translates to CASTRGPTSGGYTF.

In this sample, this clone turned up a few times. The chain has TRBV25-1 and TRBJ1-6; TRBD1 might be the D (6 bases). The CDR3 spans 16 residues. The germline V gene encodes CDR1 MGHDK and CDR2 SYGVNS. Trimming stripped 1 base from V and 7 bases from J, with 14 bases between. CDR3 in amino acids: CASSEWAGAVNSPLHF. CDR3 bases: TGTGCCAGCAGTGAATGGGCAGGGGCGGTGAATTCACCCCTCCACTTT. The variable domain in full, completed from reference TRBV25-1 and TRBJ1-6, reads EADIYQTPRYLVIGTGKKITLECSQTMGHDKMYWYQQDPGMELHLIHYSYGVNSTEKGDLSSESTVSRIRTEHFPLTLESARPSHTSQYLCASSEWAGAVNSPLHFGNGTRLTVT.

This clone was seen a single time. V gene TRBV5-5 combines with J gene TRBJ1-4, with TRBD1 as a possible D gene (5 bases). The CDR3 is made up of 13 amino acids. In germline, CDR1 is SGHKS, CDR2 YYEKEE (reference sequence). V gave up 0 bases and J gave up 6 bases, with 6 bases separating them. This CDR3 reads CASSLGRDEKLFF. DNA for the CDR3: TGTGCCAGCAGCTTGGGCAGGGATGAAAAACTGTTTTTT. The variable domain in full, completed from reference TRBV5-5 and TRBJ1-4, reads DAGVTQSPTHLIKTRGQQVTLRCSPISGHKSVSWYQQVLGQGPQFIFQYYEKEERGRGNFPDRFSARQFPNYSSELNVNALLLGDSALYLCASSLGRDEKLFFGSGTQLSVL.

This chain uses TRBV4-3 with TRBJ1-4; D might be TRBD1 (6 bases). Trimming cost V 0 bases and J 6 bases, with 20 bases left between them. Germline-derived CDR1 and CDR2 are LGHNA and YSLEER. The CDR3 runs 18 residues. Here the CDR3 DNA reads TGCGCCAGCAGCCAAGATCGGCCGTCGGGGGGCGCTTATGAAAAACTGTTTTTT. Residues: CASSQDRPSGGAYEKLFF.

The V call is TRBV6-2 or TRBV6-3, the J call TRBJ1-6; D not certain. The germline CDR1 and CDR2 sequences are MNHEY and SVGEGT. The V end lost 2 bases, the J end lost 0 bases, and 8 bases lay between the germline ends. The CDR3 loop spans 16 amino acids. Here the CDR3 reads CASSYAKISYNSPLHF. DNA of the CDR3: TGTGCCAGCAGTTACGCGAAGATCTCCTATAATTCACCCCTCCACTTT.

The V call is TRBV6-1, the J call TRBJ2-7; no firm D call. CDR1 and CDR2 (germline): MNHNS, SASEGT. There are 14 residues in the CDR3. The V and J ends lost 2 bases and 4 bases respectively, with 12 bases between them. The CDR3 loop reads CASSEPSLRYEQYV. The CDR3 nucleotides read TGTGCCAGCAGTGAACCGTCACTTCGTTACGAGCAGTACGTC.

The V gene is TRBV18, the J gene TRBJ1-5; D remains unclear. Germline CDR1 and CDR2: KGHSH and LQKENI. V lost 2 bases to trimming and J lost 6 bases, with 5 bases between them. The CDR3 extends over 12 amino acids. The CDR3 reads CASSPASQPQHF. In DNA, the CDR3 is TGTGCCAGCTCACCAGCGAGTCAGCCCCAGCATTTT.

The rearrangement links TRBV20-1 to TRBJ2-1; D perhaps matches TRBD2 (5 bases). V lost 6 bases to trimming and J lost 12 bases, with 15 bases between them. Per the germline V gene, CDR1 is DFQATT and CDR2 is SNEGSKA (reference sequence). The CDR3 has 11 amino acids. The DNA for the CDR3 is TGCAGTGCGACTAAAGTTTTGGGGCAGTTCTTC. Its translation is CSATKVLGQFF.

The gene calls are TRBV6-5 and TRBJ1-2; D remains ambiguous. Germline V gene sequence: CDR1 MNHEY, CDR2 SVGAGI. Trimming stripped 8 bases from V and 3 bases from J, with 13 bases between. The CDR3 contains 13 residues. The CDR3 is CASEPFRHYGYTF. CDR3 sequence (DNA): TGTGCCAGCGAGCCGTTTCGCCACTATGGCTACACCTTC.

J is TRBJ2-1 and V is TRBV11-3; D gene ambiguous. The CDR3 covers 16 residues. V gave up 4 bases and J gave up 0 bases, with 13 bases separating them. Per germline, CDR1 SGHNT and CDR2 YENEEA. CDR3 bases: TGTGCCAGCAGCTCCAACGCGGCAAGCTCCTACAATGAGCAGTTCTTC. Translated, it gives CASSSNAASSYNEQFF.

The chain joins TRBV7-3 to TRBJ2-1, with D maybe TRBD1 (5 bases). The CDR3 totals 15 residues. CDR1 and CDR2 from the germline V gene are SGHTA and FQGTGA. V dropped 3 bases and J dropped 4 bases, with 13 bases sitting between them. CDR3 in DNA: TGTGCCAGCAGCTTGACAGCACAAAGATACAATGAGCAGTTCTTC. Encoded protein: CASSLTAQRYNEQFF.

The rearrangement uses TRBV2 and TRBJ2-2; 15 bases match TRBD2. CDR1 and CDR2 from the germline V gene are SNHLY and FYNNEI. V shed 4 bases and J 4 bases; nucleotides not matched to a gene: 4. The CDR3 totals 17 residues. The CDR3 DNA reads TGTGCCAGCAGTGCGGAGGGACTAGCGGGGGGCACCGGGGAGCTGTTTTTT. Encoded protein: CASSAEGLAGGTGELFF.

The V and J genes are TRBV6-5 and TRBJ1-4, with TRBD1 matching over 7 bases. This CDR3 contains 13 residues. Losses at the gene ends were 8 bases for V and 7 bases for J; bases not matched to a gene: 7. The germline gives CDR1 MNHEY, CDR2 SVGAGI. In nucleotides, the CDR3 is TGTGCCAGCGCACAGGGGAGTACTGAAAAACTGTTTTTT. Amino acids: CASAQGSTEKLFF.

This rearrangement joins TRBV21-1 to TRBJ1-5. TRBV21-1 has pseudogene status. CDR3 length: 19 residues. CDR3 sequence: CASSKGGPSREVLNQPQHF. The DNA for the CDR3 is TGTGCCAGCAGCAAAGGAGGTCCCTCCCGGGAGGTACTCAATCAGCCCCAGCATTTT.

This clone was detected once. The V call is TRBV9, the J call TRBJ2-1; 7 bases agree with TRBD1. V shed 0 bases and J 2 bases; nucleotides not matched to a gene: 5. Germline loops: CDR1 SGDLS, CDR2 YYNGEE. The CDR3 has 16 amino acids. The CDR3 nucleotides are TGTGCCAGCAGCGTAGACGACAGGGACACCTACAATGAGCAGTTCTTC. Its protein product is CASSVDDRDTYNEQFF. Variable domain in full (rest from reference TRBV9 and TRBJ2-1): DSGVTQTPKHLITATGQRVTLRCSPRSGDLSVYWYQQSLDQGLQFLIQYYNGEERAKGNILERFSAQQFPDLHSELNLSSLELGDSALYFCASSVDDRDTYNEQFFGPGTRLTVL.

This chain uses TRBV28 with TRBJ1-5, with a weak D call TRBD1 (5 bases). This CDR3 has 16 residues. With 4 bases removed from V and 2 bases from J, the gap between germline ends came to 15 bases. Germline assignment: CDR1 MDHEN and CDR2 SYDVKM. CDR3 loop: CASSSVQGVGNQPQHF. CDR3 sequence (DNA): TGTGCCAGCAGTTCCGTCCAGGGTGTTGGCAATCAGCCCCAGCATTTT.

The rearrangement joins TRBV11-2 to TRBJ1-1, with D unclear. The germline CDR1 and CDR2 sequences are SGHAT and FQNNGV. The CDR3 runs to 14 residues. The V end lost 1 base, the J end lost 5 bases, and 11 bases lay between the germline ends. The CDR3 DNA reads as TGTGCCAGCAGCTTAGGCGGAGGCCCTACTGAAGCTTTCTTT. Translating gives CASSLGGGPTEAFF.

The V gene is TRBV20-1, the J gene TRBJ1-1, with no clear D. CDR1 and CDR2 from the germline V gene are DFQATT and SNEGSKA (reference sequence). V lost 3 bases and J 4 bases, leaving 12 bases between the germline ends. This CDR3 is built from 13 residues. In DNA form, the CDR3 reads TGCAGTGCTAGTCATAACTCCCCCACTGAAGCTTTCTTT. Its protein product is CSASHNSPTEAFF.

In its sample, this clone was seen once. The chain couples TRBV6-1 to TRBJ2-1; 13 bases align to TRBD2. This CDR3 is built from 16 residues. The germline V gene has CDR1 MNHNS and CDR2 SASEGT. The V gene end was trimmed by 3 bases and the J gene end by 10 bases; junction bases not matched to a gene: 9. CDR3 sequence: CASSEGRLAGGEEQFF. The DNA for the CDR3 is TGTGCCAGCAGTGAGGGGAGACTAGCGGGAGGAGAAGAGCAGTTCTTC.

CDR3: CASRITDRGNYGYTF. CDR3 DNA: TGTGCCAGCAGGATCACGGACAGGGGGAACTATGGCTACACCTTC. The rearrangement links TRBV6-5 to TRBJ1-2; 10 bases line up with TRBD1. The germline gives CDR1 MNHEY, CDR2 SVGAGI. The V gene end was trimmed by 6 bases and the J gene end by 2 bases; junction bases not matched to a gene: 6. CDR3 length: 15 residues.

The chain recombines TRBV5-1 with TRBJ2-1; 8 bases agree with TRBD2. The CDR3 totals 15 residues. Per germline, CDR1 SGHRS and CDR2 YFSETQ. The V segment lost 4 bases and the J segment 2 bases; nucleotides outside the gene matches: 5. CDR3 DNA: TGCGCCAGCAGCCAACCGGGACTAGCCTACAATGAGCAGTTCTTC. Protein sequence: CASSQPGLAYNEQFF.

The rearrangement uses TRBV24-1 and TRBJ2-1; TRBD2 agrees at 8 bases. Germline CDR1 is KGHDR and CDR2 is SFDVKD. The J segment lost 3 bases and the V segment lost 3 bases, leaving 6 bases of the junction unmatched. The CDR3 is 16 residues long. The CDR3 sequence: CATSDRSGSHYNEQFF. The CDR3 DNA follows: TGTGCCACCAGTGATAGAAGCGGGAGCCACTACAATGAGCAGTTCTTC.

The rearrangement links TRBV7-9 to TRBJ2-3; 9 bases match TRBD1. Germline CDR1 reads SEHNR; CDR2 reads FQNEAQ (reference sequence). V lost 3 bases to trimming and J lost 5 bases; unmatched junction nucleotides: 6. The CDR3 is 15 amino acids. Here the CDR3 DNA reads TGTGCCAGCAGCTTTCCGGGACAGGGCAAAGATACGCAGTATTTT. It translates to CASSFPGQGKDTQYF.

This sequence joins TRBV19 and TRBJ2-1; TRBD1 agrees at 8 bases. In germline, CDR1 is LNHDA, CDR2 SQIVND (reference sequence). The CDR3 length is 16 residues. After removal of 3 bases from V and 5 bases from J, the junction contained 9 bases not matched to a gene. CDR3 sequence reads: CASSIGTGGGHNEQFF. CDR3 DNA sequence: TGTGCCAGTAGTATCGGGACAGGAGGGGGTCACAATGAGCAGTTCTTC. The full variable domain, in which reference TRBV19 and TRBJ2-1 provide the parts outside the CDR3, is DGGITQSPKYLFRKEGQNVTLSCEQNLNHDAMYWYRQDPGQGLRLIYYSQIVNDFQKGDIAEGYSVSREKKESFPLTVTSAQKNPTAFYLCASSIGTGGGHNEQFFGPGTRLTVL.

The V and J genes are TRBV6-2 or TRBV6-3 and TRBJ1-2; possible D gene TRBD1, 6 bases. The germline gives CDR1 MNHEY, CDR2 SVGEGT. The V gene lost 6 bases and the J gene lost 1 base, with 15 bases spanning the gap. The CDR3 is made up of 15 amino acids. The DNA for the CDR3 is TGTGCCAGCAGCTTCCCGACAGGACTTAACTATGGCTACACCTTC. Translation: CASSFPTGLNYGYTF.

The chain carries TRBV19 and TRBJ1-5, with TRBD1 matching over 8 bases. The CDR3 covers 13 residues. The ends lost 4 bases at V and 7 bases at J; junction bases unmatched: 3. Germline V gene lookup returns CDR1 LNHDA and CDR2 SQIVND (reference sequence). The CDR3 nucleotides are TGTGCCAGTAGTAGCAGGGGGCGACAGCCCCAGCATTTT. It codes for CASSSRGRQPQHF.

The rearrangement links TRBV19 to TRBJ1-1; weak D call: TRBD1 (5 bases). Germline assignment: CDR1 LNHDA and CDR2 SQIVND (reference sequence). CDR3 length equals 17 residues. V gave up 3 bases and J gave up 2 bases, with 19 bases separating them. The CDR3 region is CASSMWGLGSGNTEAFF. CDR3 in DNA: TGTGCCAGTAGTATGTGGGGACTGGGGAGTGGTAACACTGAAGCTTTCTTT.

The chain couples TRBV6-5 to TRBJ2-7, with D perhaps matching TRBD1 (6 bases). The ends were cut back, 5 bases at V and 2 bases at J, with 16 bases in the middle. The CDR3 covers 15 residues. Germline V gives CDR1 MNHEY, CDR2 SVGAGI. DNA of the CDR3: TGTGCCAGCAGTCGCTTTGCGACAGGAACCTACGAGCAGTACGTC. Its protein is CASSRFATGTYEQYV.